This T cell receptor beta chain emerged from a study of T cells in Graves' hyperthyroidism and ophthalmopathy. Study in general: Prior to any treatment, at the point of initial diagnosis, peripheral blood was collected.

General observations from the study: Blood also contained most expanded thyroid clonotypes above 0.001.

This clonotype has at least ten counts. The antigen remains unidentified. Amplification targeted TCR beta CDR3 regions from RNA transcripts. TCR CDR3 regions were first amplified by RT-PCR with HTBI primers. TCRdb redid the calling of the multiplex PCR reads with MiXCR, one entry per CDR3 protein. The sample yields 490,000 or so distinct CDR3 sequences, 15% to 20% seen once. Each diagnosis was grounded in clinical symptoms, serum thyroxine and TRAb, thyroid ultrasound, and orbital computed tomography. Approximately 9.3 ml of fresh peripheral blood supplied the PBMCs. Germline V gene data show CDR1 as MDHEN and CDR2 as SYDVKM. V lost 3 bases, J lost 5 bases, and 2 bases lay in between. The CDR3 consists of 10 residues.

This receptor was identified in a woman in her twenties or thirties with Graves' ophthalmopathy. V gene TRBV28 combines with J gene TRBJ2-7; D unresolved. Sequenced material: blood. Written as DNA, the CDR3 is TGTGCCAGCAGTTTTCACGAGCAGTACTTC. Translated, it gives CASSFHEQYF.